A single TCR beta chain is shown here with its context. The sample belongs to a study of blood T cell repertoires in COVID-19. This CDR3 contains 18 residues. Per germline, CDR1 SGDLS and CDR2 YYNGEE. Trimming took off 1 base at V and 0 bases at J, with 17 bases between the two ends. The assay was immunoSEQ multiplex PCR, and TCRdb's table has in-frame clones only and misses some. The sample includes some 140,000 clones, 80% to 85% of them seen just once. The cohort comprised adults aged roughly 18 to 100 years residing in about two dozen US areas. Participant-given clinical history determined each cohort assignment. Donors in Cohort 3 who had recovered were those with two negative PCRs, healthcare professional clearance, or resolution of their symptoms.

The specimen was PBMCs or T cells enriched from blood (not recorded which). The J gene is TRBJ2-1, the V gene TRBV9; D ambiguous. This TCR was sampled from a man aged 25-45 years who had recovered from COVID-19. CDR3: CASSVSPPSLSSYNEQFF. The CDR3 nucleotides are TGTGCCAGCAGCGTATCCCCGCCGAGCCTGAGCTCCTACAATGAGCAGTTCTTC.